The 8 T cell receptor beta chains in this list originate from one sample, sequenced in a study of T cell repertoires in cytomegalovirus infection. Their specific antigens are unknown. TCRdb re-called the reads through MiXCR, storing one row per CDR3 protein. Counted here are 300,000 or so distinct CDR3 sequences, approximately 25% occurring once; the ten biggest clones make up about an eighth. Material: cultured PBMCs, obtained from culture after CMV antigen stimulation. Source of these receptors: a human donor in good health (CMV status not recorded). Some clones in this sample may be carry-over from other donors' samples.

This clonotype was detected once. The chain carries TRBV6-2 or TRBV6-3 and TRBJ2-7, with 8 bases lining up with TRBD1. Per the germline V gene, CDR1 is MNHEY and CDR2 is SVGEGT. The trim removed 8 bases at V and 3 bases at J, leaving 6 bases unmatched. The CDR3 extends over 13 amino acids. CDR3 in DNA: TGTGCCAGCGGGCAGGGGGCGAACTACGAGCAGTACTTC. Its translation: CASGQGANYEQYF.

This clonotype has just a few counts. The chain uses TRBV7-9 and TRBJ2-1; 7 bases are shared with TRBD2. After removal of 0 bases from V and 7 bases from J, the junction contained 6 bases not matched to a gene. The CDR3 spans 15 residues. Germline V gene data show CDR1 as SEHNR and CDR2 as FQNEAQ (reference sequence). The CDR3: CASSLAGGPANEQFF. CDR3 nucleotides: TGTGCCAGCAGCTTAGCGGGAGGGCCTGCGAATGAGCAGTTCTTC.

In this sample, this clonotype turned up many times. The chain combines TRBV7-2 with TRBJ1-1; TRBD1 might be the D (5 bases). Germline V lookup: CDR1 SGHTA, CDR2 FQGNSA. CDR3 length: 14 amino acids. V shed 1 base and J shed 1 base, with 7 bases lying between them. CDR3 sequence (DNA): TGTGCCAGCAGCTTAGTTGGACAGAACACTGAAGCTTTCTTT. Amino acids: CASSLVGQNTEAFF.

This clonotype was counted between two and nine times. The V call is TRBV7-3, the J call TRBJ2-3, with a possible D match to TRBD2 (6 bases). The CDR3 length is 15 residues. Trimming stripped 4 bases from V and 2 bases from J, with 13 bases between. Germline lookup yields CDR1 SGHTA and CDR2 FQGTGA. DNA for the CDR3: TGTGCCAGCAGCTCTCTGAGGGAGGACACAGATACGCAGTATTTT. It is translated as CASSSLREDTDTQYF. The whole variable domain, filled in from reference TRBV7-3 and TRBJ2-3, reads GAGVSQTPSNKVTEKGKYVELRCDPISGHTALYWYRQSLGQGPEFLIYFQGTGAADDSGLPNDRFFAVRPEGSVSTLKIQRTERGDSAVYLCASSSLREDTDTQYFGPGTRLTVL.

The rearrangement uses TRBV4-1 and TRBJ2-5; no firm D call. This CDR3 spans 13 amino acids. Per germline, CDR1 MGHRA and CDR2 YSYEKL. Trimming cost V 4 bases and J 5 bases, with 11 bases left between them. CDR3 sequence (DNA): TGCGCCAGCAGCCTACCTCAAGGGGAGACCCAGTACTTC. Amino acids: CASSLPQGETQYF.

Of note for this clonotype: Since the CDR3 does not end with the conserved phenylalanine or tryptophan, this likely comes from a read error. Because the CDR3's place on the DNA is in doubt, the DNA is left out and the CDR3 is given as listed by TCRdb. This chain uses TRBV11-2 with TRBJ1-1; TRBD1, the table's D call, was not compared with the DNA. The CDR3 totals 12 residues, both ends included. Germline CDR1 reads SGHAT; CDR2 reads FQNNGV. CDR3 protein: CASSLDRGTTRY.

In this sample, this clonotype turned up a few times. This chain uses TRBV4-1 with TRBJ2-4; TRBD1 matches at 7 bases. This CDR3 is 18 amino acids long. V lost 3 bases, J lost 3 bases, and 14 bases stayed unmatched. Germline V gene lookup returns CDR1 MGHRA and CDR2 YSYEKL. CDR3 in DNA: TGCGCCAGCAGCCACCCCTCTCCTGACAGGGTGGGCAAAAACATTCAGTACTTC. Amino acids: CASSHPSPDRVGKNIQYF.

Ten or more counts support this clonotype. The chain employs TRBV28 and TRBJ1-1; 7 bases align to TRBD1. Germline V gene data show CDR1 as MDHEN and CDR2 as SYDVKM. Unmatched junction bases numbered 6, after V lost 3 bases and J lost 5 bases. The CDR3 is made up of 14 amino acids. CDR3 DNA sequence: TGTGCCAGCAGTTTTCTGCAGGGGGGTACTGAAGCTTTCTTT. Encoded protein: CASSFLQGGTEAFF.